This T cell receptor (beta chain) derives from a study of shared clonotypes between healthy human individuals. Study summary: There were three CD4 naive, three CD4 memory, two CD8 naive and one CD8 memory plates per donor.

As handled by the study authors: Filtering of immunoSEQ junctional sequences could not match full-length read filtering. Clones were read by immunoSEQ multiplex PCR, and TCRdb kept only the in-frame ones, dropping some. That table supplies the V and J calls and clone size; D and trimming were determined from the DNA. Among approximately 2.5 million clones listed, 93% were seen once. On this clone itself: Its target is not known.

V trimming: 3 bases; J trimming: 3 bases; junction bases outside the gene matches: 10. There are 16 residues in the CDR3. Germline V gene sequence: CDR1 SGHTA, CDR2 FQGTGA. Whole-study results and caveats: The sole specimen, blood, was sampled, and tissue repertoires likely differ. Naive CD4 clonotype sharing across four donors was 4% to 5.5%.

The sample comprised naive CD4+ T cells from PBMCs. The subset is: CD45RA+ positively selected. The V call is TRBV7-3, the J call TRBJ1-2; 7 bases agree with TRBD1. The TCR sequence derives from a man younger than 35 in good health. Some clones in this sample may be carry-over from other donors' samples. The CDR3 reads CASSLSDRASDYGYTF. In DNA, the CDR3 is TGTGCCAGCAGCTTGTCTGACAGGGCGAGTGACTATGGCTACACCTTC.